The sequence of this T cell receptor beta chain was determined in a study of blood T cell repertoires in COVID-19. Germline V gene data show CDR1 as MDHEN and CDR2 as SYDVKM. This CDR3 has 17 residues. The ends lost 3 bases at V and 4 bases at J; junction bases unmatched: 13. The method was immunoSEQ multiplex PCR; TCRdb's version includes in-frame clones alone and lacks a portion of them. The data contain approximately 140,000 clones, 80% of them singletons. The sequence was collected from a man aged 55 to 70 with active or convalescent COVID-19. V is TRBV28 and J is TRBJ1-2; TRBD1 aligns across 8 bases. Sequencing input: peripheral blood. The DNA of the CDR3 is TGTGCCAGCAGTTTCGGACAGGGCGGGCTAATCGTCTATGGCTACACCTTC. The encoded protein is CASSFGQGGLIVYGYTF.